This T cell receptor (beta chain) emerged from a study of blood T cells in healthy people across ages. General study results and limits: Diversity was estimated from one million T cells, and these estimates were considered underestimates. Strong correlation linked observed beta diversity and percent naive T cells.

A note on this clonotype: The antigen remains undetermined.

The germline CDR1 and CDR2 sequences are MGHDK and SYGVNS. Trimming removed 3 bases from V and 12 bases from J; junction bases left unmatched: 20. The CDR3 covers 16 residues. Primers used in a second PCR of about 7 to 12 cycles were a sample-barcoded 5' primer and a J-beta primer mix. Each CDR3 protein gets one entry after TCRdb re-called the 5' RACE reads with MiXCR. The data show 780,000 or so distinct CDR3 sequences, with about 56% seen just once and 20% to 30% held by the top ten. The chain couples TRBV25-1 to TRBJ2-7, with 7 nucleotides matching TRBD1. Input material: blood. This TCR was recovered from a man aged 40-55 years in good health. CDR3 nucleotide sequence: TGTGCCAGCAGTGATAAACCCCCGGACAGGCCGACCATACCGTACTTC. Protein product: CASSDKPPDRPTIPYF.